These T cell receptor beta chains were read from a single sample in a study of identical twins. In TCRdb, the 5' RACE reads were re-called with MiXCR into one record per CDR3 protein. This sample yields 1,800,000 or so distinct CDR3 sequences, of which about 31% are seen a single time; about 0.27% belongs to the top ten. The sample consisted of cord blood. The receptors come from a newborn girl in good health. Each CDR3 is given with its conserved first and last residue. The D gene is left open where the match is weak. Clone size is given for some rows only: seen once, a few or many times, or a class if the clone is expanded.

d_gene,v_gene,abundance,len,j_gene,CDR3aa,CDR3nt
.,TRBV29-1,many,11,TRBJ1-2,CSVGWGYGYTF,TGCAGCGTTGGATGGGGCTATGGCTACACCTTC
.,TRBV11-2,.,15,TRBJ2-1,CASRSVLVPFWVQFF,TGTGCCAGCAGGAGTGTCTTGGTCCCGTTTTGGGTGCAGTTCTTC
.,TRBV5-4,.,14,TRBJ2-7,CASSFGSTPSEQYF,TGTGCCAGCAGCTTTGGTTCCACCCCGAGCGAGCAGTACTTC
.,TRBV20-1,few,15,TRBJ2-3,CSARSRTEGTDTQYF,TGCAGTGCTAGAAGCCGTACCGAGGGCACAGATACGCAGTATTTT
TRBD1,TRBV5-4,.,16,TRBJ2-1,CASSLVRTGGRNEQFF,TGTGCCAGCAGCTTGGTGAGGACAGGGGGCCGAAATGAGCAGTTCTTC
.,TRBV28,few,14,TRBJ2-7,CASSSLQGYNEQYF,TGTGCCAGCAGTTCGCTGCAGGGGTACAATGAGCAGTACTTC
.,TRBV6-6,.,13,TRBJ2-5,CASIGSPPETQYF,TGTGCCAGCATAGGCTCCCCCCCAGAGACCCAGTACTTC
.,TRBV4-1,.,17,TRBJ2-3,CASSQDGGYSSTDTQYF,TGCGCCAGCAGCCAAGATGGAGGCTACTCTAGCACAGATACGCAGTATTTT
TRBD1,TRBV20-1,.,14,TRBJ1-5,CSARVGQGEQPQHF,TGCAGTGCTAGAGTGGGACAGGGGGAGCAGCCCCAGCATTTT
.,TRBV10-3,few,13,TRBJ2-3,CAISDRYTDTQYF,TGTGCCATCAGTGACAGGTACACAGATACGCAGTATTTT
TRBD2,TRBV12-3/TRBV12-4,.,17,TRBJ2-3,CASSHRGTSGGTDTQYF,TGTGCCAGCAGTCACCGCGGGACTAGCGGGGGCACAGATACGCAGTATTTT
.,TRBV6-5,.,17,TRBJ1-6,CASSSEDASSYNSPLHF,TGTGCCAGCAGTTCCGAGGACGCGAGCTCCTATAATTCACCCCTCCACTTT
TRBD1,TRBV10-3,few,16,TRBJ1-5,CAISARGTGSNQPQHF,TGTGCCATCAGTGCTAGGGGGACAGGCAGCAATCAGCCCCAGCATTTT